Sequencing of this T cell receptor (beta chain) was carried out in a study of CD8 T cells in Susac syndrome. The authors carried out high-throughput sequencing of TCR beta. They applied it to CD8+ and CD4+ T cells obtained from blood. While CD8+ and CD4+ T cells were isolated negatively, TEMRA cells were enriched by FACS. RNA amounts of about 0.5 to 1 ug underwent reverse transcription with random hexamers. The method of amplification for TCR beta CDR3 was immunoSEQ multiplex PCR, covering 54 Vbeta and 13 Jbeta. TCRdb reprocessed the immunoSEQ multiplex PCR reads with MiXCR, giving one entry per CDR3 protein. Of tens of thousands of distinct CDR3 sequences in the sample, about 93% were seen once. The CDR3 covers 15 residues. The germline CDR1 and CDR2 sequences are SQVTM and ANQGSEA. V lost 6 bases, J lost 0 bases, and 17 bases lay in between.

The clonotype was recovered from a human donor in good health. V is TRBV29-1 and J is TRBJ1-1; the D is unclear. Sequencing was performed on CD8+ T cells from PBMCs. CDR3 sequence: CSVTRPESLNTEAFF. DNA for the CDR3: TGCAGCGTGACTCGGCCTGAGAGTTTGAACACTGAAGCTTTCTTT.